Detailed here is one T cell receptor beta chain. It has no known antigen specificity. There are no base qualities to consult, and no much larger clone falls within one base. The donors were included in the validation cohort of 90 to 150 subjects, a group kept apart from the roughly 700-subject first cohort. The method was the immunoSEQ multiplex PCR assay. For the original study's pipeline: A statistical classification framework was built to diagnose cytomegalovirus status from the catalog of TCR beta chain sequences. Entries here come from immuneACCESS through TCRdb and include only in-frame sequences with V and J called. Some clones fail to appear in such tables; in the studies checked, an unresolved V gene covers under half of the shortfall, and the cause of the remainder is unknown. The D gene and trimming were derived from the DNA, and the V and J assignments and clone size from that table. The sample includes about 64,000 clones, with 95% observed a single time. The ten largest account for under 6.5% of the sample.

The CDR3 runs 16 residues from the cysteine to the phenylalanine. Solely the CDR3 DNA is kept, with 48 bases framed from the first base. CDR1 and CDR2, looked up from the germline V gene (reference sequence), are GTSNPN and SVGIG. At the junction V is shortened by 1 base and J by 1 base; bases outside the gene matches: 6. This specimen comes from a study of cytomegalovirus exposure and HLA in healthy donors (dated by TCRdb to about 2017). About the full investigation: A later analysis indicated that the 90 to 150 validation repertoires were generated on the platform also employed for the approximately 700 repertoires of the first cohort. The study was designed to test whether signatures of past pathogen exposure could be identified by cataloging public T cell receptors. A separate validation cohort of 100 to 150 different subjects was used in addition to the roughly 670-subject first cohort. The study combined high-throughput TCR immunosequencing, statistical association of individual TCRs with disease status, and machine learning to predict cytomegalovirus infection status.

Points the paper makes about the study in general: In vitro tests confirmed that a few of the cytomegalovirus-associated TCR beta chains recognize cytomegalovirus antigens. In both the original and validation cohorts, the classifier was reported to diagnose cytomegalovirus status with high specificity and sensitivity. A later analysis lacked HLA typing for the validation cohort, so it scored co-occurrence in that cohort across all 110 or so repertoires. The authors suggested that the approach could potentially be generalized to other disease states and immunological phenotypes. While some public TCRs were present in many individuals, most TCR sequences turned up only very rarely across donors. In a later analysis, TCRs clustered in the first cohort were found to also tend to co-occur in the approximately 110 validation repertoires, with approximately 93% of cluster scores above 0. A total of 164 TCR beta chains were listed by the study as associated with cytomegalovirus.

Rearrangement joined TRBV30 to TRBJ2-5; 10 of the junction bases match TRBD2. The specimen sequenced was PBMCs. The origin of this receptor is a woman aged 18-30 years in good health and CMV-seropositive. The nucleotides read TGTGCCTGGAGTGGAAGCGGGGGGGCCCCCCAAGAGACCCAGTACTTC. This gives the protein CAWSGSGGAPQETQYF.